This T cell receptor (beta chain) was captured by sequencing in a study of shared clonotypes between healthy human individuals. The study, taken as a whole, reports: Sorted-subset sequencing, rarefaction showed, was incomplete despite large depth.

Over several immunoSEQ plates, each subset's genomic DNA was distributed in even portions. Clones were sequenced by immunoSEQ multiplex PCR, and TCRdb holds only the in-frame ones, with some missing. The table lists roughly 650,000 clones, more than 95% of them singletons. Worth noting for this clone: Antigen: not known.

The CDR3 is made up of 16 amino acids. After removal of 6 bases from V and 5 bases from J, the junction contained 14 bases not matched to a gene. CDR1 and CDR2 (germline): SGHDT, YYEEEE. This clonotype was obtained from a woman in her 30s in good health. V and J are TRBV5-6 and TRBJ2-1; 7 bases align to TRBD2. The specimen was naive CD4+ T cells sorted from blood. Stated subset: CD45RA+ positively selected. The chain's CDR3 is CASNRLRVAGHNEQFF. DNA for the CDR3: TGTGCCAGCAATCGCCTTAGGGTAGCGGGCCACAATGAGCAGTTCTTC.